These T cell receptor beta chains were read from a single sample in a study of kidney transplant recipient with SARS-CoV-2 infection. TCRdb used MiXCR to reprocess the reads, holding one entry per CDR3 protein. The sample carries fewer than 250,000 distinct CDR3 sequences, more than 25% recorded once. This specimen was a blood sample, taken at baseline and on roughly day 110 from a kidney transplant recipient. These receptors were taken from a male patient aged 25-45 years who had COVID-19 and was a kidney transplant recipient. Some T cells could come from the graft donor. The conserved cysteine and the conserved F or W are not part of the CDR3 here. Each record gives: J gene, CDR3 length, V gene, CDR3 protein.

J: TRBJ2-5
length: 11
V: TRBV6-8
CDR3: ASSWTGKETQY

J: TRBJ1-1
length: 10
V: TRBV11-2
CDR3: ASRIQNTEAF

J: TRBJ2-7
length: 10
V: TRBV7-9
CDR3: VSSSSQETRY

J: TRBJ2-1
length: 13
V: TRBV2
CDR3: ASRSFSPSLNEQF

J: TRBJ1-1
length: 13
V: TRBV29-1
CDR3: SVGRGSSLNTEAF

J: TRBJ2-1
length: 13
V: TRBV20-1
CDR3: SARDSRREVYEQF

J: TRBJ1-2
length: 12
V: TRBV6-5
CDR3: ASSYIFRFDGYT

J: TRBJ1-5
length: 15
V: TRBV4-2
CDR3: ASSQEGGTVSNQPQH

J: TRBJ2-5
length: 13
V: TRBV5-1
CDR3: ASSPGFASQETQY

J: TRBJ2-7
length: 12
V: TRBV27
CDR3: ASSLRQGTYEQY

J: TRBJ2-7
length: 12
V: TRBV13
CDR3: ASSLGDESYEQY

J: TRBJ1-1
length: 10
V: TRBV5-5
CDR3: ASTNRDTEAF

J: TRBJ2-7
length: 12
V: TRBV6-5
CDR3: ASSLRTYSYEQY

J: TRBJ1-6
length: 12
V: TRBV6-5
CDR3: ASGNRAENSPLH

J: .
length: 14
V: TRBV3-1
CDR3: ASSQDISGAYYEQY

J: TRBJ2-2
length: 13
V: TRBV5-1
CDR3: ASSLTGGNTGELF

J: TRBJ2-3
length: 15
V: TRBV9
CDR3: ASSVESAGGSTDTQY

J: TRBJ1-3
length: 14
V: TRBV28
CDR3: ASSPAGTGGWNTIY

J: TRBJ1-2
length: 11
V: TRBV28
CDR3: ASNLDLNYGYT

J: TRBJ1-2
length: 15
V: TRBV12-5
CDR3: ASGKGLLQGKTYGYT

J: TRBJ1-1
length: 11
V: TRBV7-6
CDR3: ASNGDRGTEAF

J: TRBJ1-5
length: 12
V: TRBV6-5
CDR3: ASSYRQGPQPQH

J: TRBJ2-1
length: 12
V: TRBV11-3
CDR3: ASSLERAQNEQF

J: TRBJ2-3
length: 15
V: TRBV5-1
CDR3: ASSWAQTSGSPDTQY

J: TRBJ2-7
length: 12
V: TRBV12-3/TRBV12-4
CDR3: ASSFTNDRVEQY

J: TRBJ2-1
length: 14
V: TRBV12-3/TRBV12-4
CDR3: ANSGKSGTTQNEQF

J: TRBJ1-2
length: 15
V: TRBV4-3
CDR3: ASSRPKGRRKTYGYT

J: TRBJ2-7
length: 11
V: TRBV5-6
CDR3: ASTFRGHYEQY

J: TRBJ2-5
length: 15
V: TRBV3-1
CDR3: ASSVAPPISFSETQY

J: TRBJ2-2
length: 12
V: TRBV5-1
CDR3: ASSLAGETGELF

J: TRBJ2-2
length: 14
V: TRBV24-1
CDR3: ATKESGGSNTGELF

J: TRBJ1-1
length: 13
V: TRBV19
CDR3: ASRAGPSGNTEAF

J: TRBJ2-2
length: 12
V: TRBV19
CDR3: ASRRGANTGELF

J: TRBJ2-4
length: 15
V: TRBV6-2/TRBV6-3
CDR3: ASSSDNGLPSKNIQY

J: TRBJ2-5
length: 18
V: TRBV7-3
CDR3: GSSLVPEGAGDTGEETQY

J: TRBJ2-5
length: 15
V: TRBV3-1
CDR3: ASSSEYPISFSETQY

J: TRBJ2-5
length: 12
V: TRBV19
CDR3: ASSNSDTEETQY